These T cell receptor beta chains were read from a single sample in a study of tumor-infiltrating lymphocytes in primary liver carcinoma. Via MiXCR, TCRdb re-called the multiplex PCR reads, giving one row per CDR3 protein. Of roughly 70,000 distinct CDR3 sequences listed, about two thirds are singletons. The specimen sequenced was liver tumor tissue from sampling region 4. These TCRs come from a man in his forties with primary liver carcinoma and hepatitis B virus infection. CDR3s include the opening cysteine and the closing phenylalanine or tryptophan. A D gene is named only where the DNA matches it firmly. Clone size is given for some rows only: seen once, a few or many times, or a class if the clone is expanded.

d_call: TRBD1; j_call: TRBJ2-1; v_call: TRBV5-5; clone_size: .; cdr3_aa: CASSPGQGSHNGEFF; cdr3_nt: TGTGCCAGCAGCCCTGGACAGGGTTCCCACAATGGGGAGTTCTTC
d_call: TRBD1; j_call: TRBJ1-1; v_call: TRBV9; clone_size: many; cdr3_aa: CASSVLGLDRGNTEAFF; cdr3_nt: TGTGCCAGCAGCGTATTGGGTCTGGACAGGGGTAACACTGAAGCTTTCTTT
d_call: .; j_call: TRBJ2-7; v_call: TRBV12-3/TRBV12-4; clone_size: many; cdr3_aa: CASSLEWWEGVRYEQYF; cdr3_nt: TGTGCCAGCAGTTTAGAATGGTGGGAGGGGGTAAGATACGAGCAGTACTTC
d_call: .; j_call: TRBJ1-5; v_call: TRBV5-1; clone_size: many; cdr3_aa: CASSLEGLQPQHF; cdr3_nt: TGCGCCAGCAGCTTGGAGGGGCTCCAGCCCCAGCATTTT
d_call: TRBD1; j_call: TRBJ2-3; v_call: TRBV12-3/TRBV12-4; clone_size: .; cdr3_aa: CASSYCRDSLVTDTQYF; cdr3_nt: TGTGCCAGCAGTTATTGCCGGGACAGTTTAGTCACAGATACGCAGTATTTT
d_call: TRBD2; j_call: TRBJ2-1; v_call: TRBV4-2; clone_size: .; cdr3_aa: CASTPRGTSGNNEQSF; cdr3_nt: TGTGCCAGCACCCCACGCGGGACTAGCGGGAACAATGAGCAGTCCTTC
d_call: .; j_call: TRBJ2-1; v_call: TRBV29-1; clone_size: .; cdr3_aa: CCARPGGNERFF; cdr3_nt: TGCTGCGCCCGTCCAGGGGGGAATGAGCGGTTCTTC
d_call: .; j_call: TRBJ2-3; v_call: TRBV6-6; clone_size: .; cdr3_aa: CASSPIGGVTDTQYF; cdr3_nt: TGTGCCAGCAGTCCCATCGGTGGAGTCACAGATACGCAGTATTTT
d_call: .; j_call: TRBJ2-3; v_call: TRBV7-3; clone_size: .; cdr3_aa: CASSLGGPTDTQYF; cdr3_nt: TGTGCCAGCAGCTTAGGCGGACCCACAGATACGCAGTATTTT
d_call: TRBD1; j_call: TRBJ2-1; v_call: TRBV14; clone_size: many; cdr3_aa: CASSRRQGGRLNEQFF; cdr3_nt: TGTGCCAGCAGTCGTCGACAGGGGGGCCGGTTAAATGAGCAGTTCTTC
d_call: TRBD1; j_call: TRBJ1-2; v_call: TRBV12-3/TRBV12-4; clone_size: .; cdr3_aa: CDSSLGQGANYGYTF; cdr3_nt: TGTGACAGCAGCCTCGGACAGGGGGCGAACTATGGGTACACCTTC
d_call: .; j_call: TRBJ2-5; v_call: TRBV6-6; clone_size: .; cdr3_aa: CANSFPNRAETQYF; cdr3_nt: TGTGCCAACAGTTTCCCGAACAGGGCGGAGACCCAGTACTTC
d_call: TRBD2; j_call: TRBJ2-1; v_call: TRBV12-3/TRBV12-4; clone_size: .; cdr3_aa: CGSSLLLRGLAGNGNEQFF; cdr3_nt: TGTGGCAGCAGTTTACTCTTGCGTGGACTAGCGGGAAATGGTAATGAGCAGTTCTTC